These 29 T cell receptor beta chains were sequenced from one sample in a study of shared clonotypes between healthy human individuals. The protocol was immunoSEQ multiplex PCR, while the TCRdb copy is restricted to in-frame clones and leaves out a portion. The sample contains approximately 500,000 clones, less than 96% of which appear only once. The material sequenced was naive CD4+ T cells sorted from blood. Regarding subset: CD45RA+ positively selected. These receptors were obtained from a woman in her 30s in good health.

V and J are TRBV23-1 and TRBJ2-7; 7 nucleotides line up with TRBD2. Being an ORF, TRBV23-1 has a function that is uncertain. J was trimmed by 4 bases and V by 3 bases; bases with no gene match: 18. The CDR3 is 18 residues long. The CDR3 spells CASSQTKLPGGASYEQYF. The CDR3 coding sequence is TGCGCCAGCAGTCAGACCAAATTACCGGGAGGTGCTAGTTACGAGCAGTACTTC.

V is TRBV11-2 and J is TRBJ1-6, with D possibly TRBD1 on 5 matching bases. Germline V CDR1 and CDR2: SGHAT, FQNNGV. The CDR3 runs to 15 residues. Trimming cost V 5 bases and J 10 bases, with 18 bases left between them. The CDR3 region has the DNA TGTGCCAGCAGCCTGACCCGGGACGGTCGGTCACCCCTCCACTTT. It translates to CASSLTRDGRSPLHF. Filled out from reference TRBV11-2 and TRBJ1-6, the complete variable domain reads EAGVAQSPRYKIIEKRQSVAFWCNPISGHATLYWYQQILGQGPKLLIQFQNNGVVDDSQLPKDRFSAERLKGVDSTLKIQPAKLEDSAVYLCASSLTRDGRSPLHFGNGTRLTVT.

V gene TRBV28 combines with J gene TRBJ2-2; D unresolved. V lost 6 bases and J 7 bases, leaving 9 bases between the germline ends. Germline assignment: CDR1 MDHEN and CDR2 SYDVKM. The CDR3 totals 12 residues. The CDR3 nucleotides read TGTGCCAGCAGACCCGCAAACGGGGAGCTGTTTTTT. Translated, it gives CASRPANGELFF.

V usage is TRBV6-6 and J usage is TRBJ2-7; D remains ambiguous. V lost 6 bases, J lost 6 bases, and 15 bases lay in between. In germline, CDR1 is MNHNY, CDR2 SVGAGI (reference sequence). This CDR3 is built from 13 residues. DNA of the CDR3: TGTGCCAGCAGCAGAAGCACACGTAGCGAGCAGTACTTC. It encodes CASSRSTRSEQYF.

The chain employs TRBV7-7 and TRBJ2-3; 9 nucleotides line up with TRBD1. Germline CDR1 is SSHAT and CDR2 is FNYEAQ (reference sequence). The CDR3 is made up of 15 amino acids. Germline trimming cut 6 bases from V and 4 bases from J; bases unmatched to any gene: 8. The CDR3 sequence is CASSFGQGWPDTQYF. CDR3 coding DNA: TGTGCCAGCAGTTTCGGACAGGGGTGGCCAGATACGCAGTATTTT.

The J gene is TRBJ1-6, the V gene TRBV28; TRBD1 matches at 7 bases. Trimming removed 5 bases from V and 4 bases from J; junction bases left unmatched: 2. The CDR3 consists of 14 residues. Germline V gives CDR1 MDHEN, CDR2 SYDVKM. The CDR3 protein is CASSTGEYNSPLHF. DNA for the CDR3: TGTGCCAGCAGTACAGGGGAATATAATTCACCCCTCCACTTT.

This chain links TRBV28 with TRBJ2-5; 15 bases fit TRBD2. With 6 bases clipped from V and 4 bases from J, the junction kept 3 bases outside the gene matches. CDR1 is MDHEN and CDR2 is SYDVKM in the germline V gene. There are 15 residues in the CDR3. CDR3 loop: CASSPGLAGGETQYF. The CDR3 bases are TGTGCCAGCAGCCCGGGACTAGCGGGAGGAGAGACCCAGTACTTC. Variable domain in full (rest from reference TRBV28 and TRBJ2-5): DVKVTQSSRYLVKRTGEKVFLECVQDMDHENMFWYRQDPGLGLRLIYFSYDVKMKEKGDIPEGYSVSREKKERFSLILESASTNQTSMYLCASSPGLAGGETQYFGPGTRLLVL.

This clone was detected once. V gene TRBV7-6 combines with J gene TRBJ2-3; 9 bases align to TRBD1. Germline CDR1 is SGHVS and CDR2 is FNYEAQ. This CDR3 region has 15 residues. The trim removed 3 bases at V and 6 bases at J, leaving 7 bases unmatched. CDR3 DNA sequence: TGTGCCAGCAGCTTTGCACAGGGGGCATTGGATACGCAGTATTTT. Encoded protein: CASSFAQGALDTQYF.

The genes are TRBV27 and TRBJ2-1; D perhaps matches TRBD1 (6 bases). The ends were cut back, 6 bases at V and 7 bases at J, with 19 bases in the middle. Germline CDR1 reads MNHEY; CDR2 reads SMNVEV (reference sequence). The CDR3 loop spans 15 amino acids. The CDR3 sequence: CASRLRGEGWNEQFF. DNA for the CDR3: TGTGCCAGCAGACTCAGGGGAGAGGGTTGGAATGAGCAGTTCTTC.

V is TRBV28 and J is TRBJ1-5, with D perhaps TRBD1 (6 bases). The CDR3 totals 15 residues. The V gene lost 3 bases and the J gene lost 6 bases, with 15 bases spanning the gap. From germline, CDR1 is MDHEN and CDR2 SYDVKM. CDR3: CASSFGTLGTQPQHF. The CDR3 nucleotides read TGTGCCAGCAGTTTTGGGACATTAGGAACTCAGCCCCAGCATTTT.

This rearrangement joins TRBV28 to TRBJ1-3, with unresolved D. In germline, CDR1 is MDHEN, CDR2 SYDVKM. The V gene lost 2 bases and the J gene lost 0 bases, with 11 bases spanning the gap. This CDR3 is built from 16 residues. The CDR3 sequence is CASSLIDTASGNTIYF. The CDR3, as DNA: TGTGCCAGCAGTTTAATTGACACGGCCTCTGGAAACACCATATATTTT. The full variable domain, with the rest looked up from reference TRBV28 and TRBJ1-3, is DVKVTQSSRYLVKRTGEKVFLECVQDMDHENMFWYRQDPGLGLRLIYFSYDVKMKEKGDIPEGYSVSREKKERFSLILESASTNQTSMYLCASSLIDTASGNTIYFGEGSWLTVV.

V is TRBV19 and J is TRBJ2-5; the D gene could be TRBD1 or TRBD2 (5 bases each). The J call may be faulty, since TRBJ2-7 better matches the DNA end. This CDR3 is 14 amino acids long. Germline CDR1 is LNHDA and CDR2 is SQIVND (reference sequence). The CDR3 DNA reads TGTGCCAGTAGTATCGGGGACGCTACCTACGAGCAGTACTTC. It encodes CASSIGDATYEQYF.

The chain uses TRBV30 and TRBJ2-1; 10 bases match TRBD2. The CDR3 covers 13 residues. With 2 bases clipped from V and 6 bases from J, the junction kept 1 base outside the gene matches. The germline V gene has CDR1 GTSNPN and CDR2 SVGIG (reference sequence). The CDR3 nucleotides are TGTGCCTGGAGTAGCGGGAGGGGCAATGAGCAGTTCTTC. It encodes CAWSSGRGNEQFF.

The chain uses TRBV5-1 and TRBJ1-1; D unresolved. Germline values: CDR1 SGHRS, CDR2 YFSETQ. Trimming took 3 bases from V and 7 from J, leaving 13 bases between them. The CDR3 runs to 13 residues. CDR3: CASSWAGEGEAFF. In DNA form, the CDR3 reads TGCGCCAGCAGCTGGGCCGGGGAGGGTGAAGCTTTCTTT.

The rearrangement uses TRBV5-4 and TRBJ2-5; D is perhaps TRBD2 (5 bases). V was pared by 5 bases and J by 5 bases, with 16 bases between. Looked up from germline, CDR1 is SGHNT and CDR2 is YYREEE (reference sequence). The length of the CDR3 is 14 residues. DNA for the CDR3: TGTGCCAGCAGGTTTCTGGGAGTTGGGGAGACCCAGTACTTC. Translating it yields CASRFLGVGETQYF. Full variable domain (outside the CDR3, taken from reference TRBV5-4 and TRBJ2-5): ETGVTQSPTHLIKTRGQQVTLRCSSQSGHNTVSWYQQALGQGPQFIFQYYREEENGRGNFPPRFSGLQFPNYSSELNVNALELDDSALYLCASRFLGVGETQYFGPGTRLLVL.

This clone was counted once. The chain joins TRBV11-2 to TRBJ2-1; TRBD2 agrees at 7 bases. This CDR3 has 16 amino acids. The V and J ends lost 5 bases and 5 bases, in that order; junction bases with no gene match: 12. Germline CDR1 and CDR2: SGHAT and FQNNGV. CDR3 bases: TGTGCCAGCAGCCCTGTTTCCCGGACTAGAGACAATGAGCAGTTCTTC. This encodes CASSPVSRTRDNEQFF.

The CDR3 bases are TGTGCCAGCAGCCTCTCCTCAGGGCCCTACTATGGCTACACCTTC. This sequence encodes CASSLSSGPYYGYTF. The genes are TRBV11-2 and TRBJ1-2, with a weak D call TRBD1 (5 bases). Germline V lookup: CDR1 SGHAT, CDR2 FQNNGV. The V end was cut by 5 bases, the J end by 3 bases, with 16 bases between. The CDR3 has 15 residues.

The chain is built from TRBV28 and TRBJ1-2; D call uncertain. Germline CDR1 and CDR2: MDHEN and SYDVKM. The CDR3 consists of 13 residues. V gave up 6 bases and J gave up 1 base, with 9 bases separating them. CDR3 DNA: TGTGCCAGCAGCCAAGGACTTAACTATGGCTACACCTTC. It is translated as CASSQGLNYGYTF.

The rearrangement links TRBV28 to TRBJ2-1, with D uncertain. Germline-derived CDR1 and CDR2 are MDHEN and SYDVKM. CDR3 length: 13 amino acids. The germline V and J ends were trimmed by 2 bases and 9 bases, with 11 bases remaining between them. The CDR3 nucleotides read TGTGCCAGCAGTTTAGGCCCCCTACTTGAGCAGTTCTTC. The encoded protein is CASSLGPLLEQFF.

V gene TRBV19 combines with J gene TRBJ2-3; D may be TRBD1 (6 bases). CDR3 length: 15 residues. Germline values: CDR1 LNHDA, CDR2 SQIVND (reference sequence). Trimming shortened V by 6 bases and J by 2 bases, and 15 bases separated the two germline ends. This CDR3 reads CASSPGQKFTDTQYF. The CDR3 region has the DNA TGTGCCAGTAGCCCAGGACAGAAGTTCACAGATACGCAGTATTTT.

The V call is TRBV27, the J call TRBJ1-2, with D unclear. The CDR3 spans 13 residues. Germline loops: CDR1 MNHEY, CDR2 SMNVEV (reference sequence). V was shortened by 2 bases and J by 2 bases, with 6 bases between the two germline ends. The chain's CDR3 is CASSLRRNYGYTF. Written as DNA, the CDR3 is TGTGCCAGCAGTTTACGGCGAAACTATGGCTACACCTTC.

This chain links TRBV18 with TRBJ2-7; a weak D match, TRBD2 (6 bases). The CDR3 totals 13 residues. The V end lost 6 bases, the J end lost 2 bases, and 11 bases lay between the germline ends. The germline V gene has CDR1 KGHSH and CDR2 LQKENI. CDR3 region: CASSLGSAYEQYF. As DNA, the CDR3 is TGTGCCAGCTCCCTCGGGAGCGCCTACGAGCAGTACTTC.

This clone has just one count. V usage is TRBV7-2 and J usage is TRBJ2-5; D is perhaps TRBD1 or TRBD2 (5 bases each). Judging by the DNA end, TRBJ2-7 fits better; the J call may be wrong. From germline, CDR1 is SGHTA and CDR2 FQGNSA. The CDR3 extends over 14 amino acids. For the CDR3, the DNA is TGTGCCAGCAGCCCTATCGGGGTTGGGGGCGAGCAGTACTTC. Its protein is CASSPIGVGGEQYF.

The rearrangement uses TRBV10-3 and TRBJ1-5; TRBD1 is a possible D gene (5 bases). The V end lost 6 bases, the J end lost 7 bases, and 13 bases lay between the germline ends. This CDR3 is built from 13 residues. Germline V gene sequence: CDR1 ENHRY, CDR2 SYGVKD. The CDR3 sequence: CAIRDFEGQPQHF. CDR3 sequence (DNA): TGTGCCATCAGAGACTTCGAGGGGCAGCCCCAGCATTTT.

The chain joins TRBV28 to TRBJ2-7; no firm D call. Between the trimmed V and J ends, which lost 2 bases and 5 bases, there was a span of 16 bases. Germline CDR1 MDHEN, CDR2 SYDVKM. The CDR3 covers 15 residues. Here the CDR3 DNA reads TGTGCCAGCAGTTTAGTACTATTGAGTATGGACGAGCAGTACTTC. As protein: CASSLVLLSMDEQYF.

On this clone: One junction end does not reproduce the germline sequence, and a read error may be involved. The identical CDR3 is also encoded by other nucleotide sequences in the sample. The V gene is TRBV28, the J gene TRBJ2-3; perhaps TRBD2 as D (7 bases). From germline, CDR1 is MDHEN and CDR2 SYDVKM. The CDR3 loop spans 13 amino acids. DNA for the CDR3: TGTGCCAGCAGTACGGGGGGCACGGATACGCAGTATTTT. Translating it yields CASSTGGTDTQYF.

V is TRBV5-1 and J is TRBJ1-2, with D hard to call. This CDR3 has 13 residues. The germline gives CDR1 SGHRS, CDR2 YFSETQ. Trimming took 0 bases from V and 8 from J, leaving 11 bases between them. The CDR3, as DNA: TGCGCCAGCAGCTTGGAATCTTCTGGGGGCTACACCTTC. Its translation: CASSLESSGGYTF.

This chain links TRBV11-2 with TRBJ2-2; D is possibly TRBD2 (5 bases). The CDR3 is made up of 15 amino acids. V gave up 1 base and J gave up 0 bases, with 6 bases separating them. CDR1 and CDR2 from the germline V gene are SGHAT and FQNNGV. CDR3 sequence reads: CASSLVLANTGELFF. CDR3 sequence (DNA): TGTGCCAGCAGCTTAGTACTAGCGAACACCGGGGAGCTGTTTTTT.

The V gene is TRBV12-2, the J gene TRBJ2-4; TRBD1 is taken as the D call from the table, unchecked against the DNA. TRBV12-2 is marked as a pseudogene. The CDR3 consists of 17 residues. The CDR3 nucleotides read TGTGCAAGTCGCTCACGAACCCCCTACAGCGCCAAAAACATTCAGTACTTC. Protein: CASRSRTPYSAKNIQYF.